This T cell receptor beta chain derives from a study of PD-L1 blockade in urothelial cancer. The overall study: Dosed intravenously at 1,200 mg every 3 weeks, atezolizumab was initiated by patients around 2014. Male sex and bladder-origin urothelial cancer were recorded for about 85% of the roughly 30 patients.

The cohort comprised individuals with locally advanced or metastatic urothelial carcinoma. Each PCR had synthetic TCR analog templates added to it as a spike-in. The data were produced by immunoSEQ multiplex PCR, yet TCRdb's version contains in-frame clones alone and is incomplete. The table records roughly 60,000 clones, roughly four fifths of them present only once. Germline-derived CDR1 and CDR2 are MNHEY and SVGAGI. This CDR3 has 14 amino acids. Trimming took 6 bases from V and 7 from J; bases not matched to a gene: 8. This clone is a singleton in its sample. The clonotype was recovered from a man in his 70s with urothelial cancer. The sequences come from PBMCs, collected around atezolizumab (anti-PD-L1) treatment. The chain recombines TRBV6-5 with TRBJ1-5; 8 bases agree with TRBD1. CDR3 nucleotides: TGTGCCAGCAGCCCCGGACAGGGAGGCCAGCCCCAGCATTTT. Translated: CASSPGQGGQPQHF.